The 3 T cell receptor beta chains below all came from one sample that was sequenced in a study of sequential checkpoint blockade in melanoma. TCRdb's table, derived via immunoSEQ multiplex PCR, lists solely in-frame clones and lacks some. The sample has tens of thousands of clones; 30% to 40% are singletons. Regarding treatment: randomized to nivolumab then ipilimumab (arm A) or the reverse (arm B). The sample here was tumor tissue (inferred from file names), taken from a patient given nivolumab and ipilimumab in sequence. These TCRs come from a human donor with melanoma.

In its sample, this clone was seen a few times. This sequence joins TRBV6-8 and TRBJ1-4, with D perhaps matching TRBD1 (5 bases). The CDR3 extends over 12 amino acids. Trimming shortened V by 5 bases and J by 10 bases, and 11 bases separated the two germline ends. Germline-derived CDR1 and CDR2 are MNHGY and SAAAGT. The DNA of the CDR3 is TGTGCCAGCAGTGGGGGGTCCGTAAAACTGTTTTTT. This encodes CASSGGSVKLFF.

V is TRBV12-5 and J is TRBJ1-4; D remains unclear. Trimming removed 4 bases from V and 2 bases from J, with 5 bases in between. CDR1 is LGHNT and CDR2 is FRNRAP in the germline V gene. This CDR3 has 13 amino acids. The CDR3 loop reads CASGSGTNEKLFF. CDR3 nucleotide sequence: TGTGCTAGTGGTTCCGGGACTAATGAAAAACTGTTTTTT.

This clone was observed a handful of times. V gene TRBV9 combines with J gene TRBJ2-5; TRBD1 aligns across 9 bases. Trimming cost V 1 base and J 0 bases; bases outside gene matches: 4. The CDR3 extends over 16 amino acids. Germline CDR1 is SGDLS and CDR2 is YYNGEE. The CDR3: CASSVLGTGYQETQYF. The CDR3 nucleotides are TGTGCCAGCAGCGTACTGGGGACAGGGTACCAAGAGACCCAGTACTTC. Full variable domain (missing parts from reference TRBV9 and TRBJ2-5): DSGVTQTPKHLITATGQRVTLRCSPRSGDLSVYWYQQSLDQGLQFLIQYYNGEERAKGNILERFSAQQFPDLHSELNLSSLELGDSALYFCASSVLGTGYQETQYFGPGTRLLVL.